The source of this T cell receptor beta chain is a study of CD8+ T cells in alopecia areata. Study information: Patients in the treated group were given tofacitinib by mouth, 5 to 10 mg twice a day. Tofacitinib ran for 6 to 18 months before 6 months off drug.

Documented treatment: oral pan-JAK inhibitor, 5-10 mg twice daily. Alopecia areata patients gave lesional scalp punch biopsies and peripheral blood samples. This clone came up a few times. Germline values: CDR1 GTSNPN, CDR2 SVGIG (reference sequence). The CDR3 spans 14 residues. Trimming left V 3 bases short and J 9 bases short, with 15 bases between. RNA was isolated and reverse transcribed to cDNA, the sequencing template. The assay was immunoSEQ multiplex PCR, and TCRdb's table has in-frame clones only and misses some. The sample consists of 130,000 or so clones, about 85% of them appearing once. The sample consisted of CD8+ T cells sorted from blood, taken at week 4, from a patient treated with tofacitinib. The chain recombines TRBV30 with TRBJ1-6; TRBD1 is a possible D gene (5 bases). This TCR was sampled from a human donor with alopecia areata. CDR3 protein: CAWREGPESSPLHF. In DNA form, the CDR3 reads TGTGCCTGGAGGGAGGGGCCGGAGAGTTCACCCCTCCACTTT.